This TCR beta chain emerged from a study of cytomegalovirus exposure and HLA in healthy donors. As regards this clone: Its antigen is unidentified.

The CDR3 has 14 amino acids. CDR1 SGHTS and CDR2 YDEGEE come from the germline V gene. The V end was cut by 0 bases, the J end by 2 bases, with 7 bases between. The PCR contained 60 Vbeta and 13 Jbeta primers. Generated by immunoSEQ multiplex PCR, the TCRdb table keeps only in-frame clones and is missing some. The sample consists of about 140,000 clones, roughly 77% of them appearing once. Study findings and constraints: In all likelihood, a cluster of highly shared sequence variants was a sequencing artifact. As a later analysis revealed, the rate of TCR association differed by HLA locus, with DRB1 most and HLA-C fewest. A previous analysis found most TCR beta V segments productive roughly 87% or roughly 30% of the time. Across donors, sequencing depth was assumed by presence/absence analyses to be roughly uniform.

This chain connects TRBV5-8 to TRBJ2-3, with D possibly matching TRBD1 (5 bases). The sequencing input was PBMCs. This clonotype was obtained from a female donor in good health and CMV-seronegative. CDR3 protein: CASSLEGPTDTQYF. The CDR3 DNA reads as TGTGCCAGCAGCTTGGAGGGGCCCACAGATACGCAGTATTTT.